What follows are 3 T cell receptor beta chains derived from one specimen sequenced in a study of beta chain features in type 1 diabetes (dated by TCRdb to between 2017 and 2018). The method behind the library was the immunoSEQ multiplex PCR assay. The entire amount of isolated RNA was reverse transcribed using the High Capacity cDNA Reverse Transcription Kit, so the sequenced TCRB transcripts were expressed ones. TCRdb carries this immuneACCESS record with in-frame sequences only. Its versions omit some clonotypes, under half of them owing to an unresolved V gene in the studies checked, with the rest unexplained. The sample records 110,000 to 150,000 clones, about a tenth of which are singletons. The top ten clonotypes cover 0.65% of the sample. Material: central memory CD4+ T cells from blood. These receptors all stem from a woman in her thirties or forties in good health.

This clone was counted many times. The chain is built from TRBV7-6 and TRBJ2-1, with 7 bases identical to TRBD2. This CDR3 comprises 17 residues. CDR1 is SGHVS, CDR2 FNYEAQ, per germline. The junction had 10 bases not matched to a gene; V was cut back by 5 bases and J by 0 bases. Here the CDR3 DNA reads TGTGCCAGCAGCGACCGACTAGCCTCCAGCTCCTACAATGAGCAGTTCTTC. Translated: CASSDRLASSSYNEQFF.

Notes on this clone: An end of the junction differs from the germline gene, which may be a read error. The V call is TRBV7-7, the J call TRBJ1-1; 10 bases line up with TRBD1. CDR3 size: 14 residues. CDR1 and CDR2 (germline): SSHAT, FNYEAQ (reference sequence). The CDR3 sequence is CASSLAGQGSEAFF. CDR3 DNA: TGTGCTAGCAGCTTAGCGGGACAGGGGTCTGAAGCTTTCTTT.

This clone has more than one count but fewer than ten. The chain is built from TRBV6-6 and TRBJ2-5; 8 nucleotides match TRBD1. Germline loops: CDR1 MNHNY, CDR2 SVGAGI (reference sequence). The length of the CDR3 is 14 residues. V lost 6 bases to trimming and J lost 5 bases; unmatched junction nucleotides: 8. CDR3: CASRDPGQVETQYF. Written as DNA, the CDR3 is TGTGCCAGCAGAGACCCGGGACAGGTGGAGACCCAGTACTTC.